This TCR beta chain emerged from a study of graft-versus-host responses after intestinal transplantation. The study's findings and limits: GvH clones were found in recipient marrow; some appeared first in ileum or blood.

TCRdb's copy holds only in-frame clones and misses some; the assay was immunoSEQ multiplex PCR. The table shows about 64,000 clones, with 80% to 95% occurring only once. In the case of this clone: Antigen unknown.

Here the sequenced sample was bone marrow, taken roughly 780 days after intestinal transplantation. This TCR derives from a human patient who received an intestinal transplant, so some T cells may come from the graft donor.

The CDR3 nucleotides are TGTGCCAGCAGTTACGCCAGGGACAGGGGCTACACCTTC. Amino acid sequence: CASSYARDRGYTF. This chain connects TRBV6-5 to TRBJ1-2, with TRBD1 matching over 8 bases. The germline CDR1 and CDR2 sequences are MNHEY and SVGAGI. The CDR3 runs to 13 residues. Trimming cost V 2 bases and J 8 bases; bases outside gene matches: 4.